This passage covers 18 T cell receptor beta chains from one sample sequenced in a study of T cell repertoires in cytomegalovirus infection. MiXCR, applied by TCRdb to the reads, yields one record per CDR3 protein. There are fewer than 850,000 distinct CDR3 sequences in the sample; under 35% occur only once, and roughly 14% lies in the top ten. These TCRs are of unknown antigen specificity. The input for sequencing was cultured CD8+ T cells from PBMCs, taken from culture after CMV antigen stimulation. Source of these receptors: a human donor in good health (CMV status not recorded). Some clones in this sample may be carry-over from other donors' samples.

The chain carries TRBV27 and TRBJ2-6; no clear D. With 2 bases removed from V and 2 bases from J, the gap between germline ends came to 7 bases. This CDR3 contains 15 residues. Germline CDR1 reads MNHEY; CDR2 reads SMNVEV (reference sequence). The CDR3 loop is CASSLSRTGANVLTF. For the CDR3, the DNA is TGTGCCAGCAGTTTAAGCAGGACTGGGGCCAACGTCCTGACTTTC.

The chain joins TRBV6-1 to TRBJ2-2, with D unclear. The V gene's germline CDR1 is MNHNS and CDR2 SASEGT. Trimming removed 4 bases from V and 3 bases from J, with 9 bases in between. The CDR3 extends over 14 amino acids. As DNA, the CDR3 is TGTGCCAGCAGTGGAGGCAGGTACACCGGGGAGCTGTTTTTT. Residues: CASSGGRYTGELFF.

This clonotype was seen many times. The J gene is TRBJ2-1, the V gene TRBV7-8, with 10 bases that match TRBD1. The CDR3 is 16 amino acids. Germline assignment: CDR1 SGHVS and CDR2 FQNEAQ. V was clipped by 8 bases and J by 4 bases; unmatched bases: 11. The CDR3 nucleotides read TGTGCCAGCCGTCACCAGGACAGGGGGGGGTACAATGAGCAGTTCTTC. Translation: CASRHQDRGGYNEQFF.

This clonotype showed up many times. J is TRBJ2-1 and V is TRBV7-2, with 10 nucleotides matching TRBD2. Per the germline V gene, CDR1 is SGHTA and CDR2 is FQGNSA. The junction had 16 bases not matched to a gene; V was cut back by 5 bases and J by 0 bases. The CDR3 runs 20 residues. The CDR3 loop is CASSHRLVAGGISSYNEQFF. In nucleotides, the CDR3 is TGTGCCAGCAGCCACCGACTGGTAGCGGGGGGTATTAGCTCCTACAATGAGCAGTTCTTC.

This clonotype occurred a few times. The rearrangement joins TRBV4-1 to TRBJ2-1, with D possibly matching TRBD2 (6 bases). CDR3 length: 15 residues. The germline gives CDR1 MGHRA, CDR2 YSYEKL. V was cut by 0 bases and J by 8 bases, with 14 bases left in between. The CDR3 bases are TGCGCCAGCAGCCAAGAGGGGGGTCCCCCCGATGAGCAGTTCTTC. Protein: CASSQEGGPPDEQFF.

The rearrangement uses TRBV7-6 and TRBJ2-3; the D is unclear. V was trimmed by 0 bases and J by 10 bases, leaving 11 bases between them. CDR1 and CDR2 from the germline V gene are SGHVS and FNYEAQ. This CDR3 spans 13 amino acids. The CDR3: CASSLAQDQAQYF. CDR3 coding DNA: TGTGCCAGCAGCTTAGCCCAGGATCAGGCGCAGTATTTT.

This chain links TRBV15 with TRBJ1-2, with 8 bases lining up with TRBD1. The germline CDR1 and CDR2 sequences are LNHNV and YYDKDF (reference sequence). J gave up 6 bases and V 0 bases, and 3 bases lay outside the gene matches. The CDR3 spans 14 residues. The chain's CDR3 is CATSRDGQGDGYTF. In DNA form, the CDR3 reads TGTGCCACCAGCAGAGATGGACAGGGCGATGGCTACACCTTC.

The chain recombines TRBV7-6 with TRBJ2-5, with TRBD1 matching over 8 bases. The CDR3 runs 17 residues. Germline trimming cut 4 bases from V and 0 bases from J; bases unmatched to any gene: 10. Germline CDR1 SGHVS, CDR2 FNYEAQ. The CDR3 spells CASSSPPRQGNQETQYF. In DNA form, the CDR3 reads TGTGCCAGCAGCTCCCCCCCCCGACAGGGGAACCAAGAGACCCAGTACTTC.

The gene calls are TRBV4-2 and TRBJ1-2, with TRBD1 matching over 9 bases. Germline trimming cut 0 bases from V and 6 bases from J; bases unmatched to any gene: 5. The CDR3 spans 15 residues. Germline V gene sequence: CDR1 LGHNA, CDR2 YNFKEQ. CDR3 residues: CASSQEPQGAHGYTF. The CDR3 DNA follows: TGTGCCAGCAGCCAAGAACCACAGGGGGCGCATGGCTACACCTTC.

The CDR3, as DNA: TGTGCCAGCAGTGATGGGGACAGGTGGACTCAGTCTGAAGCTTTCTTT. Its translation is CASSDGDRWTQSEAFF. V usage is TRBV6-1 and J usage is TRBJ1-1; TRBD1 matches at 8 bases. CDR3 length equals 16 residues. V shed 3 bases and J 6 bases; nucleotides not matched to a gene: 12. Germline assignment: CDR1 MNHNS and CDR2 SASEGT.

In this sample, this clonotype turned up a few times. The chain carries TRBV4-1 and TRBJ1-5, with 7 bases that match TRBD1. Germline V gives CDR1 MGHRA, CDR2 YSYEKL. J was trimmed by 5 bases and V by 9 bases; bases with no gene match: 7. This CDR3 spans 13 amino acids. In DNA, the CDR3 is TGCGCCAGAATACAGGGGAAGTATCAGCCCCAGCATTTT. It codes for CARIQGKYQPQHF.

CDR3 DNA: TGTGCCAGCACCTCCTCCCGGGACGGGAGCACAGATACGCAGTATTTT. This codes for CASTSSRDGSTDTQYF. V and J are TRBV2 and TRBJ2-3; D tentatively reads TRBD1 or TRBD2 (5 bases each). Germline-derived CDR1 and CDR2 are SNHLY and FYNNEI. This CDR3 region has 16 residues. The V end lost 7 bases, the J end lost 0 bases, and 17 bases lay between the germline ends. Based on the CDR3 plus reference TRBV2 and TRBJ2-3, the full variable domain is EPEVTQTPSHQVTQMGQEVILRCVPISNHLYFYWYRQILGQKVEFLVSFYNNEISEKSEIFDDQFSVERPDGSNFTLKIRSTKLEDSAMYFCASTSSRDGSTDTQYFGPGTRLTVL.

This clonotype was seen a few times. The genes are TRBV5-4 and TRBJ2-5; D is undetermined. Germline V gene lookup returns CDR1 SGHNT and CDR2 YYREEE (reference sequence). The CDR3 loop spans 16 amino acids. Trimming cost V 4 bases and J 5 bases, with 21 bases left between them. This CDR3 reads CASSLPTGPKAETQYF. The CDR3 DNA is TGTGCCAGCAGCCTCCCCACGGGCCCGAAGGCCGAGACCCAGTACTTC.

In this sample, this clonotype turned up many times. This chain links TRBV19 with TRBJ2-7; D call uncertain. Germline CDR1 reads LNHDA; CDR2 reads SQIVND (reference sequence). The CDR3 runs to 15 residues. Trimming removed 2 bases from V and 0 bases from J, with 11 bases in between. Here the CDR3 reads CASSIRAPYSYEQYF. The CDR3 nucleotides read TGTGCCAGTAGTATAAGGGCACCTTACTCCTACGAGCAGTACTTC.

This clonotype was detected many times. The rearrangement links TRBV6-5 to TRBJ2-1; no firm D call. Trimming removed 2 bases from V and 1 base from J, with 6 bases in between. Germline CDR1 is MNHEY and CDR2 is SVGAGI. The CDR3 length is 14 residues. The CDR3 protein is CASSYGRSYNEQFF. The DNA of the CDR3 is TGTGCCAGCAGTTACGGGCGGTCCTACAATGAGCAGTTCTTC.

V gene TRBV6-5 combines with J gene TRBJ2-1; maybe TRBD2 (5 bases). Germline loops: CDR1 MNHEY, CDR2 SVGAGI. Trimming removed 0 bases at V and 6 bases at J, with 18 bases between. The CDR3 has 17 residues. The CDR3 loop reads CASSYSMETGSRNEQFF. In DNA form, the CDR3 reads TGTGCCAGCAGTTACTCGATGGAGACGGGGTCCCGCAATGAGCAGTTCTTC.

The chain has TRBV7-9 and TRBJ2-6; D unclear. This CDR3 comprises 17 residues. Germline-derived CDR1 and CDR2 are SEHNR and FQNEAQ (reference sequence). The V and J ends lost 5 bases and 0 bases respectively, with 14 bases between them. This CDR3 reads CASSLPHLGSGANVLTF. The CDR3 bases are TGTGCCAGCAGCCTACCTCACTTGGGCTCTGGGGCCAACGTCCTGACTTTC.

Here the CDR3 reads CASSETRINEKLFF. The CDR3 nucleotides are TGTGCCAGCAGTGAAACACGGATTAATGAAAAACTGTTTTTT. The genes are TRBV6-1 and TRBJ1-4, with unresolved D. The germline CDR1 and CDR2 sequences are MNHNS and SASEGT. V lost 2 bases, J lost 4 bases, and 8 bases lay in between. The CDR3 loop spans 14 amino acids.